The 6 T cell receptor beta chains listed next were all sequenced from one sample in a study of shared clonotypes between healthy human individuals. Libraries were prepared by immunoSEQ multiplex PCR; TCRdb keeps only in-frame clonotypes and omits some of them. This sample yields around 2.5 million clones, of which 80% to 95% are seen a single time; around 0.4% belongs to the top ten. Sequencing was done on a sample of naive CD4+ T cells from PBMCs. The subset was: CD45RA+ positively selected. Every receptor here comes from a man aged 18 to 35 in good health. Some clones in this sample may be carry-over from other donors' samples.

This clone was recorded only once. For the CDR3, the DNA is TGTGCCAGCTCAAAAGGCAGTGTCTACGAGCAGTACTTC. Encoded protein: CASSKGSVYEQYF. V and J are TRBV18 and TRBJ2-7; no definite D call. Deletions cut 5 bases from V and 3 bases from J, with 11 bases between. CDR3 length: 13 residues. Germline assignment: CDR1 KGHSH and CDR2 LQKENI.

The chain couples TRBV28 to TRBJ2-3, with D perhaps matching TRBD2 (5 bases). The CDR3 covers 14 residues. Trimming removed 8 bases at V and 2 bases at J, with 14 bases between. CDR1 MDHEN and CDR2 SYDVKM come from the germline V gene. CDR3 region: CASHPGSHTDTQYF. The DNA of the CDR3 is TGTGCCAGCCACCCGGGGAGTCACACAGATACGCAGTATTTT.

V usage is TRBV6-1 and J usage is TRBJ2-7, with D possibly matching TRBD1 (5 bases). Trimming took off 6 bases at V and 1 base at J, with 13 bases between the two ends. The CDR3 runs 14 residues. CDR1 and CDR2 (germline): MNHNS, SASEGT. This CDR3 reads CASRKTAASYEQYF. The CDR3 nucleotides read TGTGCCAGCAGAAAGACAGCCGCGTCCTACGAGCAGTACTTC.

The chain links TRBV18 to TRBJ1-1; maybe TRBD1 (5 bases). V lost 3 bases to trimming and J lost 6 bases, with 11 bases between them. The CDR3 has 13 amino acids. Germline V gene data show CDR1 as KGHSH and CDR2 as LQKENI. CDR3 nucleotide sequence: TGTGCCAGCTCACCGCCGGCCAGGGCTGAAGCTTTCTTT. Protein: CASSPPARAEAFF.

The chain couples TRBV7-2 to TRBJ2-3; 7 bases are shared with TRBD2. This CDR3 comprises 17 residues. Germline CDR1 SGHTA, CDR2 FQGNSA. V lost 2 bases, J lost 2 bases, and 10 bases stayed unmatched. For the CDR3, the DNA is TGTGCCAGCAGCTTAAACAGAGGGAGGGACTTCACAGATACGCAGTATTTT. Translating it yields CASSLNRGRDFTDTQYF.

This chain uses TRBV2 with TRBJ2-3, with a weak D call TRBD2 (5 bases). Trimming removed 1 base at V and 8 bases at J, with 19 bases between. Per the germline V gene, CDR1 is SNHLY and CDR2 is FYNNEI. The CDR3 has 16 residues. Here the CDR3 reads CASSEGNSGRSGTQYF. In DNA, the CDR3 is TGTGCCAGCAGTGAAGGGAACAGCGGTAGGTCCGGTACGCAGTATTTT.